The 22 T cell receptor beta chains given below trace back to one sample, sequenced in a study of CD8+CD57+ T cells in acquired aplastic anemia. TCR beta VDJ and CDR3 were profiled, and genomic DNA was the template. TCRdb re-analysed the reads in MiXCR, keeping a single row per CDR3 protein. The sample records a few hundred thousand distinct CDR3 sequences, 65% to 80% being singletons. The specimen sequenced was sorted CD4+, CD8+, or CD8+CD57+ T cells (not recorded which) from PBMCs. These receptors came from a human donor in good health, serving as a control.

This clonotype has a count of ten or more. The V gene is TRBV6-6, the J gene TRBJ2-2; the D gene is possibly TRBD2 (5 bases). V dropped 2 bases and J dropped 4 bases, with 14 bases sitting between them. Germline V CDR1 and CDR2: MNHNY, SVGAGI (reference sequence). The CDR3 spans 16 residues. DNA for the CDR3: TGTGCCAGCAGTTACGAGAGGGTTTCGTCCACCGGGGAGCTGTTTTTT. Its protein product is CASSYERVSSTGELFF.

The chain combines TRBV20-1 with TRBJ1-5; D may be TRBD1 (5 bases). CDR1 is DFQATT and CDR2 is SNEGSKA in the germline V gene (reference sequence). The length of the CDR3 is 15 residues. V lost 1 base to trimming and J lost 5 bases, with 15 bases between them. The CDR3 DNA sequence: TGCAGTGCTAGAGCGGGCGGGGGAGCCCATCAGCCCCAGCATTTT. Translating it yields CSARAGGGAHQPQHF.

Points on this clonotype: Compared with germline, one end of the junction differs, possibly owing to a read error. J is TRBJ1-2 and V is TRBV7-2; D is unresolved. The CDR3 spans 13 residues. Germline CDR1 reads SGHTA; CDR2 reads FQGNSA. The CDR3 sequence is CASSLRVAGTHTF. In DNA, the CDR3 is TGTGCCAGCAGCTTACGGGTGGCGGGTACGCACACTTTC.

The CDR3 loop reads CASSRRADHYEQYFF. CDR3 sequence (DNA): TGTGCCAGCAGCCGCCGGGCGGACCACTACGAGCAGTACTTTTTT. The V gene is TRBV7-2, the J gene TRBJ2-2; D gene ambiguous. Germline V lookup: CDR1 SGHTA, CDR2 FQGNSA. CDR3 size: 15 residues. Trimming shortened V by 5 bases and J by 17 bases, and 27 bases separated the two germline ends.

The chain combines TRBV4-2 with TRBJ2-7; 10 bases fit TRBD2. This CDR3 has 15 residues. Germline lookup yields CDR1 LGHNA and CDR2 YNFKEQ. Losses at the gene ends were 4 bases for V and 3 bases for J; bases not matched to a gene: 6. The CDR3 region has the DNA TGTGCCAGCAGCCTGGAACTAGCGGGGATCTACGAGCAGTACTTC. Its translation: CASSLELAGIYEQYF.

The chain combines TRBV20-1 with TRBJ2-7; 7 bases match TRBD2. This CDR3 has 14 amino acids. In germline, CDR1 is DFQATT, CDR2 SNEGSKA (reference sequence). Unmatched junction bases numbered 13, after V lost 5 bases and J lost 6 bases. The chain's CDR3 is CSASSGTTITEQYF. The CDR3 bases are TGCAGTGCTTCTTCCGGGACTACTATCACCGAGCAGTACTTC.

The CDR3 here is CSARDGLTRHNSPLHF. Here the CDR3 DNA reads TGCAGTGCTAGAGATGGACTGACGAGGCATAATTCACCCCTCCACTTT. V usage is TRBV20-1 and J usage is TRBJ1-6; D gene unclear. CDR1 is DFQATT and CDR2 is SNEGSKA in the germline V gene (reference sequence). V lost 0 bases to trimming and J lost 5 bases, with 14 bases between them. The CDR3 sequence is 16 residues long.

Here the CDR3 DNA reads TGTGCCACCAGCAGAGCAGCGGACGAGCAGTACTTC. Its translation is CATSRAADEQYF. The chain recombines TRBV15 with TRBJ2-7; tentatively, D is TRBD2 (5 bases). The CDR3 consists of 12 residues. Germline CDR1 reads LNHNV; CDR2 reads YYDKDF (reference sequence). V gave up 1 base and J gave up 5 bases, with 6 bases separating them.

In its sample, this clonotype was seen once. The chain joins TRBV7-8 to TRBJ1-1; D might be TRBD1 (5 bases). CDR3 length equals 15 residues. V lost 3 bases, J lost 6 bases, and 17 bases lay in between. Per the germline V gene, CDR1 is SGHVS and CDR2 is FQNEAQ. CDR3 amino acids: CASSFWRGKKPEAFF. The DNA of the CDR3 is TGTGCCAGCAGCTTTTGGAGGGGCAAAAAGCCTGAAGCTTTCTTT. The full variable domain, in which reference TRBV7-8 and TRBJ1-1 provide the parts outside the CDR3, is GAGVSQSPRYKVAKRGQDVALRCDPISGHVSLFWYQQALGQGPEFLTYFQNEAQLDKSGLPSDRFFAERPEGSVSTLKIQRTQQEDSAVYLCASSFWRGKKPEAFFGQGTRLTVV.

This clonotype was counted once. This chain uses TRBV12-3 or TRBV12-4 with TRBJ2-7; 7 bases match TRBD2. CDR3 size: 14 residues. V trimming: 8 bases; J trimming: 5 bases; junction bases outside the gene matches: 12. In DNA form, the CDR3 reads TGTGCCAGCGGGTCATGGGGAGGGAAGCACGAGCAGTACTTC. Its protein product is CASGSWGGKHEQYF.

In its sample, this clonotype was seen once. The chain is built from TRBV12-3 or TRBV12-4 and TRBJ2-7; 7 bases match TRBD1. The CDR3 is made up of 15 amino acids. The trim removed 6 bases at V and 2 bases at J, leaving 10 bases unmatched. CDR3 sequence (DNA): TGTGCCAGCAGCCCAGGCGCTCAGGGGGCCTACGAGCAGTACTTC. Its protein product is CASSPGAQGAYEQYF.

This clonotype was counted many times. V is TRBV19 and J is TRBJ2-6, with D possibly matching TRBD1 (6 bases). The length of the CDR3 is 14 residues. V dropped 7 bases and J dropped 12 bases, with 19 bases sitting between them. CDR1 and CDR2 from the germline V gene are LNHDA and SQIVND (reference sequence). CDR3 loop: CASTREGDTSVLTF. The CDR3 coding sequence is TGTGCCAGTACCCGAGAAGGGGACACATCCGTCCTGACTTTC.

This chain connects TRBV11-2 to TRBJ2-1; 9 bases line up with TRBD1. The junction had 11 bases not matched to a gene; V was cut back by 3 bases and J by 8 bases. From germline, CDR1 is SGHAT and CDR2 FQNNGV. CDR3 length: 16 residues. The CDR3 region has the DNA TGTGCCAGCAGCTTCGGACAGGGGAGGGGGAGCGATGAGCAGTTCTTC. Translated: CASSFGQGRGSDEQFF.

This clonotype was seen at least ten times. Relative to the germline gene, one junction end is altered; a read error may explain this. The chain links TRBV10-3 to TRBJ1-2, with TRBD1 matching over 7 bases. The CDR3 length is 14 residues. CDR1 is ENHRY and CDR2 is SYGVKD in the germline V gene. The CDR3 DNA reads as TGTGCCATCACTTCGGACAGGCGACGTTATGGCTACATCTTC. Translation: CAITSDRRRYGYIF.

The table lists this clonotype with many counts. The rearrangement uses TRBV6-2 or TRBV6-3 and TRBJ2-1, with D possibly being TRBD1 (6 bases). V lost 6 bases and J 3 bases, leaving 12 bases between the germline ends. The CDR3 is 14 residues long. Germline CDR1 reads MNHEY; CDR2 reads SVGEGT. DNA of the CDR3: TGTGCCAGCAGGGTTGGGGGCAGCTACAATGAGCAGTTCTTC. This gives the protein CASRVGGSYNEQFF.

Note on this clonotype: This CDR3 fails to terminate in the conserved phenylalanine or tryptophan, so it likely reflects a read error. No DNA is shown, since the ends of the CDR3 on it are uncertain; the CDR3 is the one TCRdb lists. The chain uses TRBV7-2 and TRBJ1-6. With termini counted, the CDR3 has 12 amino acids. The V gene's germline CDR1 is SGHTA and CDR2 FQGNSA. CDR3 loop: CASSVPRWSNHS.

The sample holds many counts of this clonotype. The chain carries TRBV4-3 and TRBJ1-2; 8 nucleotides match TRBD1. J gave up 7 bases and V 2 bases, and 3 bases lay outside the gene matches. Germline lookup yields CDR1 LGHNA and CDR2 YSLEER. The CDR3 contains 13 residues. The CDR3 DNA reads as TGCGCCAGCAGCCAAACCGGACAGGGTGGCTACACCTTC. Amino acid sequence: CASSQTGQGGYTF.

V gene TRBV24-1 combines with J gene TRBJ1-5; TRBD1 matches 7 bases. Germline lookup yields CDR1 KGHDR and CDR2 SFDVKD. The CDR3 runs 14 residues. V was clipped by 9 bases and J by 1 base; unmatched bases: 5. CDR3 bases: TGTGCCACCGGGGAGGGGGCGAGCAATCAGCCCCAGCATTTT. Its translation is CATGEGASNQPQHF.

Details on this clonotype: A junction end diverges from the germline sequence, so it may reflect a read error. The V call is TRBV2, the J call TRBJ2-7; D may be TRBD1 (6 bases). Germline V gene lookup returns CDR1 SNHLY and CDR2 FYNNEI. This CDR3 is built from 15 residues. The CDR3 region has the DNA TGTGCCAGCAGCTTGACGACAGGCCTTGGCCACGCCCAGCACTTC. Protein sequence: CASSLTTGLGHAQHF.

This rearrangement joins TRBV12-3 or TRBV12-4 to TRBJ2-5, with 10 positions matching TRBD2. The trim removed 6 bases at V and 1 base at J, leaving 11 bases unmatched. The CDR3 has 17 amino acids. CDR3 amino acids: CASRPSGGRMGQETQYF. The CDR3 region has the DNA TGTGCCAGCAGGCCTAGCGGGGGCCGAATGGGCCAAGAGACCCAGTACTTC.

In regard to this clonotype: One end of the junction does not line up with germline, which may come from a read error. The chain recombines TRBV7-8 with TRBJ1-6; possible D gene TRBD1, 5 bases. This CDR3 spans 13 amino acids. Per the germline V gene, CDR1 is SGHVS and CDR2 is FQNEAQ. CDR3 in DNA: TGTGCCAGCAGCTTACGGGGGAATTCGCAGCACCTTTTT. Translation gives CASSLRGNSQHLF.

About this clonotype: The junction shows a germline mismatch at one end, possibly a read error. V gene TRBV2 combines with J gene TRBJ1-2; 8 nucleotides match TRBD1. CDR1 is SNHLY, CDR2 FYNNEI, per germline. CDR3 length: 12 residues. The CDR3 DNA reads TGTGCCAGCAGAACGGACAGGGACCGCGACATCTTC. Translating it yields CASRTDRDRDIF.